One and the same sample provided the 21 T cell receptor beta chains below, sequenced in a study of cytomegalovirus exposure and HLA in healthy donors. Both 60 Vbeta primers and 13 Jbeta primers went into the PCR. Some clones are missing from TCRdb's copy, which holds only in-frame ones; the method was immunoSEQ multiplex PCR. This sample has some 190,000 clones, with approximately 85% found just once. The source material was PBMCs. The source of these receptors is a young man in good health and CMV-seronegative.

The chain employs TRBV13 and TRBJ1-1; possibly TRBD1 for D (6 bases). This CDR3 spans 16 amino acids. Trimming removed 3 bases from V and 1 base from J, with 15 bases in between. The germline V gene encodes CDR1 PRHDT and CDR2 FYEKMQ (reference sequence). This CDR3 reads CASSLGGRGANTEAFF. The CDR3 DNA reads TGTGCCAGCAGCTTGGGGGGGCGCGGGGCGAACACTGAAGCTTTCTTT.

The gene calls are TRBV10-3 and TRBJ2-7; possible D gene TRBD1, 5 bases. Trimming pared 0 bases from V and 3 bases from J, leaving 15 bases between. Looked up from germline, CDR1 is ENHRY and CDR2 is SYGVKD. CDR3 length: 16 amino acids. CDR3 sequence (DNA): TGTGCCATCAGTGAGTCGGCCCCAGGGCAGGTCTACGAGCAGTACTTC. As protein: CAISESAPGQVYEQYF.

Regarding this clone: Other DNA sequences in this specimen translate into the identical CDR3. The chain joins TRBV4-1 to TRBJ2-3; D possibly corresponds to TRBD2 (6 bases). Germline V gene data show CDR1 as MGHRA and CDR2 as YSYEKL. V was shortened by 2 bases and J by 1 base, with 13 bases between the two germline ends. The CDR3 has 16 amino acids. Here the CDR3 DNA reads TGCGCCAGCAGCCAACCAGAGCGGGTGCGCACAGATACGCAGTATTTT. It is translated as CASSQPERVRTDTQYF.

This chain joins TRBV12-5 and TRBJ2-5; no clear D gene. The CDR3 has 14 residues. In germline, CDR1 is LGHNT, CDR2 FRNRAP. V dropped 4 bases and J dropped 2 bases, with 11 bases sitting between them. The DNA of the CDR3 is TGTGCTAGTGGTTCGGTGAGTTATCAAGAGACCCAGTACTTC. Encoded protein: CASGSVSYQETQYF. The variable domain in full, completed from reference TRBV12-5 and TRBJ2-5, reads DARVTQTPRHKVTEMGQEVTMRCQPILGHNTVFWYRQTMMQGLELLAYFRNRAPLDDSGMPKDRFSAEMPDATLATLKIQPSEPRDSAVYFCASGSVSYQETQYFGPGTRLLVL.

The CDR3 is CASSLTQNTEAFF. In DNA form, the CDR3 reads TGTGCCAGCAGCTTAACACAGAACACTGAAGCTTTCTTT. The chain combines TRBV7-2 with TRBJ1-1; D ambiguous. Germline V gene lookup returns CDR1 SGHTA and CDR2 FQGNSA. The ends were cut back, 2 bases at V and 1 base at J, with 5 bases in the middle. There are 13 residues in the CDR3.

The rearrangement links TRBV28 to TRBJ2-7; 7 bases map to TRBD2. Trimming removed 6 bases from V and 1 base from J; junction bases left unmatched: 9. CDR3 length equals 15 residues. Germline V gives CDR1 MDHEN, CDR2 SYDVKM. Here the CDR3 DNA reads TGTGCCAGCAGCCCGCCTGGGAGGGAATCCTACGAGCAGTACTTC. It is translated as CASSPPGRESYEQYF.

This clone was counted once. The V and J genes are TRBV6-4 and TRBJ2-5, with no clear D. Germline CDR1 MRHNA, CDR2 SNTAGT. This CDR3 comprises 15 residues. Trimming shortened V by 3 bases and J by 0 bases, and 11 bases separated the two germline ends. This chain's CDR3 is CASSDHPAYQETQYF. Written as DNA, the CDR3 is TGTGCCAGCAGTGATCACCCAGCGTACCAAGAGACCCAGTACTTC.

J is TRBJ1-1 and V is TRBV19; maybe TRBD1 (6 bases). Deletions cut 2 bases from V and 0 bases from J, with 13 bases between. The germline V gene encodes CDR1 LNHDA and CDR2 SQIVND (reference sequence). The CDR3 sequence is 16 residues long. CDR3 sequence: CASSIRDTTVNTEAFF. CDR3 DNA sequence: TGTGCCAGTAGTATAAGGGACACTACAGTGAACACTGAAGCTTTCTTT.

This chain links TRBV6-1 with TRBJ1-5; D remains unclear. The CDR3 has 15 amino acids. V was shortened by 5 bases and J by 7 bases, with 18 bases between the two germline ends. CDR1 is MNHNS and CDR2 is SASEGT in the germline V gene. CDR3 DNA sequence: TGTGCCAGCAGTTCTAGTTACCTGGATCCCCAGCCCCAGCATTTT. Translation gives CASSSSYLDPQPQHF.

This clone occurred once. This CDR3 is CASSLSFSGTEAFF. The CDR3, as DNA: TGTGCCAGCAGTTTATCATTCTCCGGGACTGAAGCTTTCTTT. The rearrangement uses TRBV27 and TRBJ1-1; D not resolved. V was trimmed by 0 bases and J by 5 bases, leaving 10 bases between them. Germline CDR1 and CDR2: MNHEY and SMNVEV (reference sequence). The CDR3 totals 14 residues.

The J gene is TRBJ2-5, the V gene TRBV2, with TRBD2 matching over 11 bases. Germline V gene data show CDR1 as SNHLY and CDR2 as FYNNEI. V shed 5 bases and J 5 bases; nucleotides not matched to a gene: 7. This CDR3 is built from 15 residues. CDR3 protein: CASSLLAGGGETQYF. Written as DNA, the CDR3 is TGTGCCAGCAGTCTTCTAGCGGGAGGTGGGGAGACCCAGTACTTC.

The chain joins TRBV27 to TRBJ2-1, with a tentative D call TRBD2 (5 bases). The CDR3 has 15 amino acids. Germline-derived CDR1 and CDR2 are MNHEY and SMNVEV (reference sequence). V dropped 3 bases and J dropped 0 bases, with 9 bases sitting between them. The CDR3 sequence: CASSFSASSYNEQFF. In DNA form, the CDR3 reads TGTGCCAGCAGTTTTAGCGCTAGCTCCTACAATGAGCAGTTCTTC.

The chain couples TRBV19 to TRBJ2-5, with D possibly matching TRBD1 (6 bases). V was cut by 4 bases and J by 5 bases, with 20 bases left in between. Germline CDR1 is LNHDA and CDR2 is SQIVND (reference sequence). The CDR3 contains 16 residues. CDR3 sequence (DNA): TGTGCCAGTAGTAGAGCGTTGGGACAAATGTCCGAGACCCAGTACTTC. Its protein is CASSRALGQMSETQYF.

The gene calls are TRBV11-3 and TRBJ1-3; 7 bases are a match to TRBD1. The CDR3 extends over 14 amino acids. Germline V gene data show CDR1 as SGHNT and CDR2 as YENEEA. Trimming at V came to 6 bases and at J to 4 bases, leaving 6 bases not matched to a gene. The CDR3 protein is CASSRDREGNTIYF. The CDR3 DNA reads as TGTGCCAGCAGTCGCGACAGGGAAGGAAACACCATATATTTT.

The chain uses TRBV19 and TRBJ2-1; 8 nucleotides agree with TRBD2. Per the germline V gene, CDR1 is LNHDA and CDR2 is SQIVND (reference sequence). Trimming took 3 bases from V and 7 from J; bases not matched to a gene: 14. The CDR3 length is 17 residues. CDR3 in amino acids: CASSMEAAGGSLNEQFF. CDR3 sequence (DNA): TGTGCCAGTAGTATGGAGGCGGCGGGAGGATCTTTGAATGAGCAGTTCTTC.

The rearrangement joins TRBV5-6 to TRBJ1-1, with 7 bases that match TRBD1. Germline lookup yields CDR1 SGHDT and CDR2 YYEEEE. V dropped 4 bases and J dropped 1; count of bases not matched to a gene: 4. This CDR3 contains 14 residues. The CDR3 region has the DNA TGTGCCAGCAGCGCCAGACAGGGGAACACTGAAGCTTTCTTT. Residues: CASSARQGNTEAFF.

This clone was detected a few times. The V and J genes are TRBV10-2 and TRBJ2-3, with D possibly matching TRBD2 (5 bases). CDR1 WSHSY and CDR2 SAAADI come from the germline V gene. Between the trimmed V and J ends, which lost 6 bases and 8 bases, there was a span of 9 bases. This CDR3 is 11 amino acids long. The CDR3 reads CASREEGTQYF. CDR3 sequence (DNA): TGCGCCAGCAGGGAAGAGGGTACGCAGTATTTT.

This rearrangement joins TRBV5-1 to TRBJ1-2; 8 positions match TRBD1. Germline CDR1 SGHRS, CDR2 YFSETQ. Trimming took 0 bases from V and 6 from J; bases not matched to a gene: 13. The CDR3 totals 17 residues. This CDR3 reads CASSLGLGQGVLDGYTF. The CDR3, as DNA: TGCGCCAGCAGCTTGGGGCTCGGACAGGGAGTCTTGGATGGCTACACCTTC.

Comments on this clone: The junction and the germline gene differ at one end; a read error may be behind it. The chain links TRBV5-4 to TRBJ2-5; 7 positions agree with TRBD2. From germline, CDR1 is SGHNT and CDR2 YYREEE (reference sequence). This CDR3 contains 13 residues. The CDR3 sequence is CATAGDYSPARDF. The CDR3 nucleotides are TGTGCCACAGCCGGGGACTACTCACCCGCCCGGGACTTC.

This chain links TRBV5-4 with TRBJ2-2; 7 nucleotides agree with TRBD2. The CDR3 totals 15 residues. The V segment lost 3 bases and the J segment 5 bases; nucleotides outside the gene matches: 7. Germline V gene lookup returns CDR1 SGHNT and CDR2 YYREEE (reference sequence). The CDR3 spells CASSYPGGLTGELFF. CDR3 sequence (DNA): TGTGCCAGCAGCTATCCGGGAGGTCTTACCGGGGAGCTGTTTTTT.

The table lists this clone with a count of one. In DNA form, the CDR3 reads TGTGCCACCAGCAGAGATCGGAGTAGTGAGCAGTTCTTC. Its protein product is CATSRDRSSEQFF. The chain carries TRBV15 and TRBJ2-1; D not certain. V lost 0 bases, J lost 9 bases, and 9 bases lay in between. The CDR3 consists of 13 residues. From germline, CDR1 is LNHNV and CDR2 YYDKDF (reference sequence).